This TCR beta chain was sequenced during a study of response to subunit inactivated influenza vaccine. TCRdb re-analysed the RT-PCR reads in MiXCR, keeping a single row per CDR3 protein. The data show about 700,000 distinct CDR3 sequences, with 14% seen just once and around 7.6% held by the top ten. Study-wide points: Authors suggested each seasonal influenza vaccination recruits few new T cells.

Ten or more counts support this clonotype. Its antigen is not known. V was pared by 7 bases and J by 1 base, with 10 bases between. Looked up from germline, CDR1 is SEHNR and CDR2 is FQNEAQ (reference sequence). The CDR3 covers 14 residues. The TCR comes from a man between 50 and 59 years old who received an inactivated influenza vaccine. The input for sequencing was PBMCs from blood, taken about 14 days before vaccination. The rearrangement links TRBV7-9 to TRBJ2-2; D might be TRBD2 (6 bases). CDR3 DNA sequence: TGTGCCAGCAAGGACTATCAGAACACCGGGGAGCTGTTTTTT. Translation gives CASKDYQNTGELFF.